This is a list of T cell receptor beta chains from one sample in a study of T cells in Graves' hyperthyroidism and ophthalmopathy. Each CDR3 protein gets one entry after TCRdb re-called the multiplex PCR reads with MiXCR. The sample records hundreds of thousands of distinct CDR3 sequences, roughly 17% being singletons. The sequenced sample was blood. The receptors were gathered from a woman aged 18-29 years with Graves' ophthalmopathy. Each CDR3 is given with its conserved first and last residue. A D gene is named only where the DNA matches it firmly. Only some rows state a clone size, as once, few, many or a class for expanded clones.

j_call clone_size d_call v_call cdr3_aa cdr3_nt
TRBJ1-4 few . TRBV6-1 CASRGDNEKLFF TGTGCCAGCAGGGGGGATAATGAAAAACTGTTTTTT
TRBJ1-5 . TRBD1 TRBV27 CASRQTGAGNQPQHF TGTGCCAGCAGACAAACAGGGGCCGGAAATCAGCCCCAGCATTTT
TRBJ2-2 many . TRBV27 CASTVTGGELFF TGTGCCAGCACCGTGACAGGCGGGGAGCTGTTTTTT
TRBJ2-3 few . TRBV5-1 CASSFWGSDTQYF TGCGCCAGCAGCTTTTGGGGTTCAGATACGCAGTATTTT
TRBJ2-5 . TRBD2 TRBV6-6 CASSYSDSGGAYETQYF TGTGCCAGCAGTTACTCAGATAGCGGGGGGGCGTATGAGACCCAGTACTTC
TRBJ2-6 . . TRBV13 CASSLVGSPAFLTF TGTGCCAGCAGCTTAGTTGGATCACCAGCCTTCCTGACTTTC
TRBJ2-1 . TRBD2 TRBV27 CASGPGTSGYNEQFF TGTGCCAGCGGTCCCGGGACTAGCGGTTACAATGAGCAGTTCTTC
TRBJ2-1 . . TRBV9 CASSVEGEGYNEQFF TGTGCCAGCAGCGTAGAGGGTGAGGGGTACAATGAGCAGTTCTTC
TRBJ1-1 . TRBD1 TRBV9 CASSTGQFSPEAFF TGTGCCAGCAGTACGGGACAGTTTTCTCCTGAAGCTTTCTTT
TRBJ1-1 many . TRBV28 CASSYPTLNTEAFF TGTGCCAGCAGTTATCCGACCCTGAACACTGAAGCTTTCTTT
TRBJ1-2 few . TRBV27 CASGTQGSWYGYTF TGTGCCAGCGGAACCCAGGGGTCGTGGTATGGCTACACCTTC